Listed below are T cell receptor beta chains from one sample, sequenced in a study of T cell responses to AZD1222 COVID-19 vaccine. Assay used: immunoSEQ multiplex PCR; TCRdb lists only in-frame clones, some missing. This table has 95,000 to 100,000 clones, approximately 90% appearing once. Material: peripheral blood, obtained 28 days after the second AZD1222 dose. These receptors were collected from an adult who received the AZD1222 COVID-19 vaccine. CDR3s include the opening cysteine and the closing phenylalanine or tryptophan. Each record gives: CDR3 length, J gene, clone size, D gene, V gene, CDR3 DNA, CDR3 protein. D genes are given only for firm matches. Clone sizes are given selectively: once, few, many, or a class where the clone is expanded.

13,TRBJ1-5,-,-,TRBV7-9,TGTGCCAGCAGCTTTGCCGGAGATCAGCCCCAGCATTTT,CASSFAGDQPQHF
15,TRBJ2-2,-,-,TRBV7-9,TGTGCCAGCAGCTTAAGTGGGGGCGTGACCGGGGAGCTGTTTTTT,CASSLSGGVTGELFF
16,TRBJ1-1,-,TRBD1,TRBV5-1,TGCGCCAGCAGGCAAACAGGGGGCTTGAGTAACGCTGAAGCTTTCTTT,CASRQTGGLSNAEAFF
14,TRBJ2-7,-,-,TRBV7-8,TGTGCCAGCAGCCAACTAGCCCCCGGGTACGAGCAGTACTTC,CASSQLAPGYEQYF
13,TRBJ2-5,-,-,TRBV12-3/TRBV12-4,TGTGCCAGCAGCCGTTCGGGTCAAGAGACCCAGTACTTC,CASSRSGQETQYF
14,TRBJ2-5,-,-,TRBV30,TGTGCCTGGAGTGTACTAGGTGGGAAAGAGACCCAGTACTTC,CAWSVLGGKETQYF
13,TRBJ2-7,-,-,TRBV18,TGTGCCAGCTCACCGGGGGTACCCTACGAGCAGTACTTC,CASSPGVPYEQYF
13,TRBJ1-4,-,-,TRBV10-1,TGCGCCAGTACCGCGGGGGCTAATGAAAAACTGTTTTTT,CASTAGANEKLFF
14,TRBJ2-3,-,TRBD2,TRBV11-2,TGTGCCAGCAGCCCAGCGGGAGGGGCAGATACGCAGTATTTT,CASSPAGGADTQYF
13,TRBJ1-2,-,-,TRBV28,TGTGCCAGCAGTTTAAGGGCTAACTATGGCTACACCTTC,CASSLRANYGYTF
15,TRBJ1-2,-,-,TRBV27,TGTGCCAGCAGACCCGGCTGGACGGAGAACTATGGCTACACCTTC,CASRPGWTENYGYTF
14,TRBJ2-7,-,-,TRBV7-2,TGTGCCAGCACCCCTCCCGGTACAGGGTACGAGCAGTACTTC,CASTPPGTGYEQYF
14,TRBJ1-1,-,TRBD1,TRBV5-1,TGCGCCAGCAGCGTGGGACAGGGGAACACTGAAGCTTTCTTT,CASSVGQGNTEAFF
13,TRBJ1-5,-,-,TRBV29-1,TGCAGCGTCCGCGACGGAGGCAATCAGCCCCAGCATTTT,CSVRDGGNQPQHF
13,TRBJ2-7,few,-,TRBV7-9,TGTGCCAGCAGCTTATTACGACACGACGAGCAGTACTTC,CASSLLRHDEQYF
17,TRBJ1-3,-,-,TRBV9,TGTGCCAGCAGCCCGGCAGGGACATCCCTGGCTGGAAACACCATATATTTT,CASSPAGTSLAGNTIYF
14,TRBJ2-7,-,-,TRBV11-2,TGTGCCAGCAGCTCATTCTATCTCTCCTACGAGCAGTACTTC,CASSSFYLSYEQYF
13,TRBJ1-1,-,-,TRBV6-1,TGTGCCAGCAGTGAAGCGCAAGAGCTGTGGGCTTTCTTT,CASSEAQELWAFF
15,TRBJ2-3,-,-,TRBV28,TGTGCCAGCAGTCAGGAGAAGATTCGCACAGATACGCAGTATTTT,CASSQEKIRTDTQYF
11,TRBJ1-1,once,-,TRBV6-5,TGTGCCACCACCGGGGGGGGTGAAGCTTTCTTT,CATTGGGEAFF
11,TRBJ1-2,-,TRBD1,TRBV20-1,TGCAGTGCTCAGGGACAGGGGCGCCACACCTTC,CSAQGQGRHTF
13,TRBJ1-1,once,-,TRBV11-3,TGTGCCAGCAGCTCAAACAGCGGCGGAGAAGCTTTCTTT,CASSSNSGGEAFF
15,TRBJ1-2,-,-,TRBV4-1,TGCGCCAGCAGCCAGGGATGGCTGAGGGGCTATGGCTACACCTTC,CASSQGWLRGYGYTF
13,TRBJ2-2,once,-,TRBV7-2,TGTGCCAGCAGCTCCCAACTAGGCGGGGAGCTGTTTTTT,CASSSQLGGELFF
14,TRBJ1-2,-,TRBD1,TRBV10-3,TGTGCCATCAGTGAGTCCCGGGACAGCTATGGCTACACCTTC,CAISESRDSYGYTF
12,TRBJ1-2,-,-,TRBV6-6,TGTGCCAGCACAGCTAATCAATATGGCTACACCTTC,CASTANQYGYTF
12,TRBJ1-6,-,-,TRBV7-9,TGTGCCAGCAGCTCTGGGGGTTCACCCCTCCACTTT,CASSSGGSPLHF
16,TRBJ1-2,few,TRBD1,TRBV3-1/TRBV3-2,TGTGCCAGCAGCCAACGTCCGGGACAGGCAACGTGGGGCTACACCTTC,CASSQRPGQATWGYTF
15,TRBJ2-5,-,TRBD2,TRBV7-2,TGTGCCAGCAGCCAAACTAGCGGGAGCCAAGAGACCCAGTACTTC,CASSQTSGSQETQYF
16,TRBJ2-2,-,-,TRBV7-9,TGTGCCAGCAGGACAGGACAGTCCGCGAACACCGGGGAGCTGTTTTTT,CASRTGQSANTGELFF
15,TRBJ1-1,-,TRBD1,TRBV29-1,TGCAGCGTAGATAGGACAGGGGGACCGAACACTGAAGCTTTCTTT,CSVDRTGGPNTEAFF
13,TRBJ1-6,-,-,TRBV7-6,TGTGCCAGCAGCCACGATAATAATTCACCCCTCCACTTT,CASSHDNNSPLHF
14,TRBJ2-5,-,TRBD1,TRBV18,TGTGCCAGCTCCCAAGACAGGGGACGGGAGACCCAGTACTTC,CASSQDRGRETQYF
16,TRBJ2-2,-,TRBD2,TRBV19,TGTGCCAGTAGTACACTTAGCGGGGGGAACACCGGGGAGCTGTTTTTT,CASSTLSGGNTGELFF
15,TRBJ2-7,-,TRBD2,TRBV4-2,TGTGCCAGCAGCCAAGAATTAGCGGGAGGGTACGAGCAGTACTTC,CASSQELAGGYEQYF
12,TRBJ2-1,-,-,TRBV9,TGTGCCAGCAGCGTTCCCGACAATGAGCAGTTCTTC,CASSVPDNEQFF
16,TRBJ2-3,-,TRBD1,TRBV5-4,TGTGCCAGCAGCCCCGCGTTTCAGGGGGCAACAGATACGCAGTATTTT,CASSPAFQGATDTQYF
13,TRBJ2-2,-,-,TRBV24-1,TGTGCCACCAGTGGTGGAGGCCCCGGGGAGCTGTTTTTT,CATSGGGPGELFF
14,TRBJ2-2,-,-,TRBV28,TGTGCCAGCAGCCTTCAGGGGACCACCGGGGAGCTGTTTTTT,CASSLQGTTGELFF
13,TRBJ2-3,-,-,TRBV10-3,TGTGCCATCAGCGGGTCCGGCACAGATACGCAGTATTTT,CAISGSGTDTQYF
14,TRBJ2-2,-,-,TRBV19,TGTGCCAGTAGTAACCAGGGGGGTACCGGGGAGCTGTTTTTT,CASSNQGGTGELFF
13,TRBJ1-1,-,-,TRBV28,TGTGCCAGCAGTTTTCAGGGGTCAACTGAAGCTTTCTTT,CASSFQGSTEAFF